The clone carrying this T cell receptor (beta chain) was picked up a small number of times. Its cognate antigen is unknown. This record comes from a study of response to subunit inactivated influenza vaccine. Study-wide results and limits: Authors suggested that a seasonal influenza vaccination recruits few new T cells each time.

One entry per CDR3 protein results from TCRdb running MiXCR on the RT-PCR reads. The repertoire holds some 800,000 distinct CDR3 sequences, with 21% as singletons. Germline V gene data show CDR1 as SGHKS and CDR2 as YYEKEE (reference sequence). This CDR3 is built from 15 residues. J was trimmed by 1 base and V by 3 bases; bases with no gene match: 5. This clonotype was sampled from a middle-aged man who received an inactivated influenza vaccine. The sample here was PBMCs from blood, taken around 5 days after vaccination. The V and J genes are TRBV5-5 and TRBJ1-2; 8 bases agree with TRBD1. CDR3 loop: CASSYSGGGNYGYTF. The CDR3, as DNA: TGTGCCAGCAGCTACTCAGGGGGCGGTAACTATGGCTACACCTTC.